Below, 17 T cell receptor beta chains from the same sample are listed, as sequenced in a study of T cell responses to AZD1222 COVID-19 vaccine. The protocol was immunoSEQ multiplex PCR, while the TCRdb copy is restricted to in-frame clones and leaves out a portion. Counted here are approximately 98,000 clones, about 92% occurring once; the ten biggest clones make up roughly 3%. The sequencing here drew on peripheral blood, taken on day 0 of MenACWY control vaccination. The receptors derive from an adult in good health.

This clone came up a few times. CDR3 DNA: TGTGCCAGCAGCTTATACTCCCCCCCTAGCAATCAGCCCCAGCATTTT. It specifies CASSLYSPPSNQPQHF. The chain is built from TRBV7-6 and TRBJ1-5; D unclear. The germline V gene has CDR1 SGHVS and CDR2 FNYEAQ. CDR3 length: 16 amino acids. V was trimmed by 2 bases and J by 0 bases, leaving 11 bases between them.

The chain carries TRBV28 and TRBJ1-2; weak D call: TRBD1 (5 bases). The CDR3 runs to 14 residues. V lost 2 bases and J lost 3, with 10 bases in between. CDR1 and CDR2 from the germline V gene are MDHEN and SYDVKM. The CDR3 loop reads CASSLGRGDYGYTF. In DNA form, the CDR3 reads TGTGCCAGCAGTTTAGGTAGGGGTGACTATGGCTACACCTTC.

The genes are TRBV5-1 and TRBJ2-1; D is uncertain. Germline V gives CDR1 SGHRS, CDR2 YFSETQ. CDR3 length: 12 residues. The V gene lost 0 bases and the J gene lost 9 bases, with 7 bases spanning the gap. The CDR3 DNA follows: TGCGCCAGCAGCTTGGTAGACGCTGAGCAGTTCTTC. Translation gives CASSLVDAEQFF.

The rearrangement joins TRBV2 to TRBJ2-2; TRBD1 is a possible D gene (5 bases). The CDR3 sequence is 15 residues long. Looked up from germline, CDR1 is SNHLY and CDR2 is FYNNEI. Deletions cut 6 bases from V and 2 bases from J, with 13 bases between. CDR3 sequence (DNA): TGTGCCAGCAGGGCTGGGGCGGCAAACACCGGGGAGCTGTTTTTT. Its translation is CASRAGAANTGELFF.

The rearrangement joins TRBV7-6 to TRBJ2-7; 10 bases align to TRBD2. V shed 6 bases and J 0 bases; nucleotides not matched to a gene: 5. Germline loops: CDR1 SGHVS, CDR2 FNYEAQ. This CDR3 is 15 amino acids long. The CDR3 loop reads CASRSSGGPSYEQYF. Written as DNA, the CDR3 is TGTGCCAGCAGAAGTAGCGGGGGGCCCTCCTACGAGCAGTACTTC.

CDR3 region: CASNSGQGNEQYF. In DNA, the CDR3 is TGTGCCAGCAACTCGGGACAGGGGAACGAGCAGTACTTC. The V and J genes are TRBV28 and TRBJ2-7, with 10 nucleotides matching TRBD1. Germline V CDR1 and CDR2: MDHEN, SYDVKM. The CDR3 is made up of 13 amino acids. J gave up 5 bases and V 7 bases, and 5 bases lay outside the gene matches.

The rearrangement uses TRBV12-3 or TRBV12-4 and TRBJ1-2, with D possibly being TRBD1 (5 bases). Trimming removed 5 bases at V and 2 bases at J, with 9 bases between. This CDR3 has 13 amino acids. CDR3 nucleotide sequence: TGTGCCAGCAGTCGACAGTCGAACTATGGCTACACCTTC. Amino acid sequence: CASSRQSNYGYTF.

The genes are TRBV7-2 and TRBJ2-3; 8 bases map to TRBD2. J lost 8 bases, V lost 5 bases, and 9 bases had no gene match. The CDR3 covers 14 residues. Germline V gene data show CDR1 as SGHTA and CDR2 as FQGNSA. As DNA, the CDR3 is TGTGCCAGCAGCCGGCCCGGGGGGGGCCTTACGCAGTATTTT. Amino acids: CASSRPGGGLTQYF.

The chain uses TRBV30 and TRBJ1-1; weak D call: TRBD1 (5 bases). Germline CDR1 GTSNPN, CDR2 SVGIG (reference sequence). This CDR3 comprises 14 residues. With 4 bases removed from V and 0 bases from J, the gap between germline ends came to 12 bases. CDR3 sequence: CAWKVTGMNTEAFF. CDR3 nucleotides: TGTGCCTGGAAAGTAACAGGTATGAACACTGAAGCTTTCTTT.

This clone was seen a few times. This chain joins TRBV25-1 and TRBJ1-1, with TRBD1 as a possible D gene (5 bases). Germline loops: CDR1 MGHDK, CDR2 SYGVNS. The CDR3 contains 13 residues. The germline V and J ends were trimmed by 4 bases and 4 bases, with 10 bases remaining between them. The CDR3 region has the DNA TGTGCCAGCAGTGTGTTTGGGGGCACTGAAGCTTTCTTT. It specifies CASSVFGGTEAFF. Full variable domain (remainder filled in from reference TRBV25-1 and TRBJ1-1): EADIYQTPRYLVIGTGKKITLECSQTMGHDKMYWYQQDPGMELHLIHYSYGVNSTEKGDLSSESTVSRIRTEHFPLTLESARPSHTSQYLCASSVFGGTEAFFGQGTRLTVV.

This clone was seen just once. The J gene is TRBJ2-5, the V gene TRBV2; TRBD1 matches at 7 bases. Germline values: CDR1 SNHLY, CDR2 FYNNEI. The CDR3 extends over 13 amino acids. Trimming cost V 6 bases and J 5 bases; bases outside gene matches: 6. CDR3 nucleotides: TGTGCCAGCAGGGAAAGACAGGGTGAGACCCAGTACTTC. This translates into CASRERQGETQYF.

The V call is TRBV9, the J call TRBJ1-5; TRBD1 aligns across 10 bases. The J segment lost 5 bases and the V segment lost 3 bases, leaving 5 bases of the junction unmatched. CDR1 and CDR2 from the germline V gene are SGDLS and YYNGEE. There are 15 residues in the CDR3. Here the CDR3 reads CASSAGTGAYQPQHF. CDR3 bases: TGTGCCAGCAGCGCTGGGACAGGGGCTTATCAGCCCCAGCATTTT.

A note on this clone: Germline is not matched at one junction end, which may reflect a read error. The chain links TRBV9 to TRBJ1-2; unclear D gene. CDR3 length equals 12 residues. CDR1 is SGDLS and CDR2 is YYNGEE in the germline V gene. As DNA, the CDR3 is TGTGCCAGTAGCGTATATTCTCTGGACTACACCTTC. Its translation is CASSVYSLDYTF. Combining the CDR3 with reference TRBV9 and TRBJ1-2 gives the whole variable domain DSGVTQTPKHLITATGQRVTLRCSPRSGDLSVYWYQQSLDQGLQFLIQYYNGEERAKGNILERFSAQQFPDLHSELNLSSLELGDSALYFCASSVYSLDYTFGSGTRLTVV.

The rearrangement links TRBV29-1 to TRBJ2-1, with 8 bases that match TRBD1. Germline lookup yields CDR1 SQVTM and CDR2 ANQGSEA. J was trimmed by 5 bases and V by 5 bases; bases with no gene match: 5. There are 13 residues in the CDR3. CDR3 in DNA: TGCAGCGTTCCGGGACAGGAACACAATGAGCAGTTCTTC. It is translated as CSVPGQEHNEQFF.

This CDR3 is CASSVVALSEKLFF. CDR3 sequence (DNA): TGTGCCAGCAGCGTAGTAGCGCTGTCGGAAAAACTGTTTTTT. V and J are TRBV9 and TRBJ1-4; D gene unclear. V was shortened by 0 bases and J by 8 bases, with 11 bases between the two germline ends. The germline CDR1 and CDR2 sequences are SGDLS and YYNGEE. The CDR3 spans 14 residues.

The J gene is TRBJ1-5, the V gene TRBV2; no clear D gene. CDR1 is SNHLY and CDR2 is FYNNEI in the germline V gene. Trimming removed 6 bases at V and 11 bases at J, with 11 bases between. The CDR3 sequence is 11 residues long. CDR3 sequence: CASRGRTAQHF. The CDR3, as DNA: TGTGCCAGCAGGGGGAGGACGGCCCAGCATTTT.

This clone was observed a few times. The CDR3 sequence: CASRPTGRNSNQPQHF. CDR3 DNA sequence: TGTGCCAGCAGACCCACAGGGAGGAACAGCAATCAGCCCCAGCATTTT. The chain has TRBV7-8 and TRBJ1-5, with a weak D call TRBD1 (6 bases). V was clipped by 6 bases and J by 1 base, with 16 bases between them. The V gene's germline CDR1 is SGHVS and CDR2 FQNEAQ. The CDR3 has 16 amino acids. Together with reference TRBV7-8 and TRBJ1-5, the CDR3 gives the full variable domain: GAGVSQSPRYKVAKRGQDVALRCDPISGHVSLFWYQQALGQGPEFLTYFQNEAQLDKSGLPSDRFFAERPEGSVSTLKIQRTQQEDSAVYLCASRPTGRNSNQPQHFGDGTRLSIL.